This entry lists 14 T cell receptor beta chains sequenced from one sample in a study of blood T cell repertoires in COVID-19. Method: immunoSEQ multiplex PCR; TCRdb's copy keeps in-frame clones and lacks some. The table shows about 41,000 clones, with over 80% occurring only once. The sequenced sample consisted of peripheral blood. These receptors came from a woman of 80 years or more with acute or convalescent COVID-19.

The chain combines TRBV12-3 or TRBV12-4 with TRBJ2-1; possibly TRBD1 for D (6 bases). The CDR3 totals 12 residues. The V end was cut by 7 bases, the J end by 7 bases, with 11 bases between. The CDR3: CASTEQGNEQFF. The CDR3 region has the DNA TGTGCCAGCACCGAACAGGGTAATGAGCAGTTCTTC.

V gene TRBV5-4 combines with J gene TRBJ2-4; maybe TRBD2 (7 bases). V was shortened by 4 bases and J by 3 bases, with 26 bases between the two germline ends. The CDR3 sequence is 19 residues long. The germline V gene has CDR1 SGHNT and CDR2 YYREEE (reference sequence). The CDR3 DNA reads as TGTGCCAGCAGCCCCGGAGGTGGGGAGGGGGATTTGGGCAAAAACATTCAGTACTTC. Translated, it gives CASSPGGGEGDLGKNIQYF.

V is TRBV5-6 and J is TRBJ2-5, with 7 positions matching TRBD1. CDR1 is SGHDT, CDR2 YYEEEE, per germline. The junction had 1 base not matched to a gene; V was cut back by 3 bases and J by 2 bases. This CDR3 contains 13 residues. The CDR3 bases are TGTGCCAGCAGCTGGACAGGACAAGAGACCCAGTACTTC. Amino acids: CASSWTGQETQYF. Combining the CDR3 with reference TRBV5-6 and TRBJ2-5 gives the whole variable domain DAGVTQSPTHLIKTRGQQVTLRCSPKSGHDTVSWYQQALGQGPQFIFQYYEEEERQRGNFPDRFSGHQFPNYSSELNVNALLLGDSALYLCASSWTGQETQYFGPGTRLLVL.

V is TRBV7-2 and J is TRBJ2-5; 7 positions agree with TRBD1. The germline V gene has CDR1 SGHTA and CDR2 FQGNSA. This CDR3 is 15 amino acids long. Losses at the gene ends were 4 bases for V and 1 base for J; bases not matched to a gene: 6. DNA of the CDR3: TGTGCCAGCAGCTCGAAGACAGGGACCCAAGAGACCCAGTACTTC. Protein: CASSSKTGTQETQYF.

The rearrangement uses TRBV29-1 and TRBJ2-3; D remains ambiguous. Germline loops: CDR1 SQVTM, CDR2 ANQGSEA. Between the trimmed V and J ends, which lost 6 bases and 4 bases, there was a span of 11 bases. There are 12 residues in the CDR3. CDR3 DNA sequence: TGCAGCGTAGCACTCGTGGCAGATACGCAGTATTTT. It codes for CSVALVADTQYF.

The rearrangement joins TRBV5-1 to TRBJ1-5; a possible D gene is TRBD1 (5 bases). The length of the CDR3 is 15 residues. Deletions cut 4 bases from V and 7 bases from J, with 18 bases between. Germline-derived CDR1 and CDR2 are SGHRS and YFSETQ. The CDR3, as DNA: TGCGCCAGCAGCCCAGATGGGGGGAGAGGCCAGCCCCAGCATTTT. It is translated as CASSPDGGRGQPQHF.

This clone was picked up a small number of times. This chain joins TRBV5-5 and TRBJ1-3; D not certain. This CDR3 spans 13 amino acids. V was shortened by 0 bases and J by 4 bases, with 5 bases between the two germline ends. Germline CDR1 is SGHKS and CDR2 is YYEKEE (reference sequence). Written as DNA, the CDR3 is TGTGCCAGCAGCTTGGTCCAAGGAAACACCATATATTTT. Protein sequence: CASSLVQGNTIYF.

This clone was counted a few times. V usage is TRBV6-1 and J usage is TRBJ2-7; tentative D call: TRBD2 (5 bases). The CDR3 totals 14 residues. The germline V gene encodes CDR1 MNHNS and CDR2 SASEGT. V lost 2 bases to trimming and J lost 0 bases, with 8 bases between them. Here the CDR3 reads CASSERGSSYEQYF. As DNA, the CDR3 is TGTGCCAGCAGTGAAAGAGGGAGCTCCTACGAGCAGTACTTC.

The CDR3 is CASSFGTQLTGELFF. The CDR3, as DNA: TGTGCCAGTTCTTTCGGGACACAACTCACCGGGGAGCTGTTTTTT. The chain uses TRBV2 and TRBJ2-2; perhaps TRBD1 as D (6 bases). CDR3 length: 15 residues. V was shortened by 9 bases and J by 4 bases, with 18 bases between the two germline ends. The germline V gene has CDR1 SNHLY and CDR2 FYNNEI.

This clone was counted only a few times. The rearrangement joins TRBV11-2 to TRBJ1-4; maybe TRBD1 (6 bases). Germline V gives CDR1 SGHAT, CDR2 FQNNGV. V lost 5 bases to trimming and J lost 5 bases, with 15 bases between them. The CDR3 consists of 15 residues. CDR3 residues: CASSRGGQLNEKLFF. CDR3 DNA sequence: TGTGCCAGCAGCCGAGGCGGACAGTTGAATGAAAAACTGTTTTTT.

This clone was seen ten or more times. The rearrangement uses TRBV27 and TRBJ1-4; weak D call: TRBD1 (6 bases). Germline CDR1 is MNHEY and CDR2 is SMNVEV (reference sequence). V was clipped by 3 bases and J by 5 bases, with 10 bases between them. This CDR3 region has 14 residues. In nucleotides, the CDR3 is TGTGCCAGCAGTTTCGGACAGAACAATGAAAAACTGTTTTTT. As protein: CASSFGQNNEKLFF.

The chain joins TRBV3-1 (or the pseudogene TRBV3-2) to TRBJ1-3; D might be TRBD1 (6 bases). Germline V gene lookup returns CDR1 LGHDT and CDR2 YNNKEL (reference sequence). Trimming took off 4 bases at V and 2 bases at J, with 9 bases between the two ends. This CDR3 comprises 14 residues. The CDR3 region has the DNA TGTGCCAGCAGCCGAACAGGGACTGGAAACACCATATATTTT. Translation: CASSRTGTGNTIYF.

The chain joins TRBV4-2 to TRBJ2-1; 11 bases fit TRBD2. CDR3 length equals 17 residues. The germline V gene has CDR1 LGHNA and CDR2 YNFKEQ. V was pared by 0 bases and J by 6 bases, with 7 bases of the junction left unmatched. CDR3 amino acids: CASSQDHSGGARNEQFF. The CDR3 DNA reads as TGTGCCAGCAGCCAAGATCATAGCGGGGGGGCCCGCAATGAGCAGTTCTTC.

The chain joins TRBV5-1 to TRBJ2-7, with 8 positions matching TRBD1. V was clipped by 4 bases and J by 1 base; unmatched bases: 7. The length of the CDR3 is 15 residues. Germline-derived CDR1 and CDR2 are SGHRS and YFSETQ. The CDR3 region has the DNA TGCGCCAGCAGCCTGACAGGGGCGAATTCCTACGAGCAGTACTTC. Translation: CASSLTGANSYEQYF.